The rows below give T cell receptor beta chains drawn from one sample of a study of T cells in Graves' hyperthyroidism and ophthalmopathy. TCRdb redid the calling of the multiplex PCR reads with MiXCR, one entry per CDR3 protein. Found here are around 760,000 distinct CDR3 sequences, approximately 36% of them singletons; the top ten hold around 30%. The specimen sequenced was blood. The receptors here all came from a middle-aged woman with Graves' hyperthyroidism. The CDR3 runs from the conserved cysteine through the conserved F or W. Only part of the rows carry a size: once, few, many, or a class if the clone is expanded.

clone size: few
CDR3 length: 19
V gene: TRBV9
CDR3 protein: CASSVTGLAGLAGANVLTF

clone size: many
CDR3 length: 14
V gene: TRBV9
CDR3 protein: CASSTRDSFYGYTF

clone size: -
CDR3 length: 14
V gene: TRBV25-1
CDR3 protein: CATVNSGTSYGYTF

clone size: -
CDR3 length: 14
V gene: TRBV15
CDR3 protein: CATSSGQGIDGYTF

clone size: many
CDR3 length: 15
V gene: TRBV2
CDR3 protein: CASKGNSAMNTEAFF

clone size: -
CDR3 length: 15
V gene: TRBV6-5
CDR3 protein: CASSQQGAYDEKLFF

clone size: many
CDR3 length: 14
V gene: TRBV29-1
CDR3 protein: CSVSGGLNTGELFF

clone size: -
CDR3 length: 15
V gene: TRBV7-2
CDR3 protein: CASSQAGRGNEKLFF

clone size: -
CDR3 length: 17
V gene: TRBV7-8
CDR3 protein: CASSLASGGYLQETQYF

clone size: many
CDR3 length: 15
V gene: TRBV9
CDR3 protein: CASSITGTSGTEAFF

clone size: many
CDR3 length: 15
V gene: TRBV19
CDR3 protein: CASSIGTATNTEAFF

clone size: few
CDR3 length: 14
V gene: TRBV30
CDR3 protein: CAWSFGGANYGYTF

clone size: -
CDR3 length: 17
V gene: TRBV5-6
CDR3 protein: CASSLLTGPRAIQPQHF

clone size: many
CDR3 length: 15
V gene: TRBV20-1
CDR3 protein: CSATPYGTSDETQYF

clone size: few
CDR3 length: 14
V gene: TRBV7-2
CDR3 protein: CASSSGTENSPLHF

clone size: -
CDR3 length: 13
V gene: TRBV10-3
CDR3 protein: CAVSESEIYGYTF

clone size: many
CDR3 length: 16
V gene: TRBV15
CDR3 protein: CATSRRSGTGSSEQYF

clone size: many
CDR3 length: 14
V gene: TRBV12-3/TRBV12-4
CDR3 protein: CASSERTGNTEAFF

clone size: -
CDR3 length: 13
V gene: TRBV29-1
CDR3 protein: CSVDDRGHTEAFF

clone size: -
CDR3 length: 13
V gene: TRBV27
CDR3 protein: CASGAAVNTEAFF

clone size: -
CDR3 length: 15
V gene: TRBV7-9
CDR3 protein: CASSSTQISPEKLFF

clone size: -
CDR3 length: 10
V gene: TRBV20-1
CDR3 protein: CSAGYRENTF

clone size: -
CDR3 length: 13
V gene: TRBV2
CDR3 protein: CASGLGQADTIYF

clone size: many
CDR3 length: 18
V gene: TRBV6-5
CDR3 protein: CASSSSGLAGGDVETQYF

clone size: -
CDR3 length: 14
V gene: TRBV2
CDR3 protein: CASSRQGVFYEQYF

clone size: few
CDR3 length: 14
V gene: TRBV7-9
CDR3 protein: CASSGGGGPDTQYF

clone size: few
CDR3 length: 14
V gene: TRBV6-5
CDR3 protein: CASSGGMSNQPQHF

clone size: few
CDR3 length: 15
V gene: TRBV19
CDR3 protein: CASSLEGPYSYGYTF